This T cell receptor beta chain derives from a study of blood T cell repertoires in COVID-19. As for the study in general: Donors in the United States, Italy and Spain gave samples during acute or convalescent COVID-19.

The CDR3 has 15 amino acids. After removal of 3 bases from V and 4 bases from J, the junction contained 4 bases not matched to a gene. Germline CDR1 is LGHNA and CDR2 is YSLEER. This table comes from immunoSEQ multiplex PCR, and its TCRdb copy is limited to in-frame clones, with some not included. This sample has roughly 150,000 clones, with over 75% found just once. The receptor comes from a man at least 80 years old with COVID-19, enrolled during active disease. The chain links TRBV4-3 to TRBJ2-1; 9 nucleotides match TRBD1. Sequencing was performed on peripheral blood. The CDR3 nucleotides are TGCGCCAGCAGCCAGGACAGGGGCCCTTACAATGAGCAGTTCTTC. It codes for CASSQDRGPYNEQFF.